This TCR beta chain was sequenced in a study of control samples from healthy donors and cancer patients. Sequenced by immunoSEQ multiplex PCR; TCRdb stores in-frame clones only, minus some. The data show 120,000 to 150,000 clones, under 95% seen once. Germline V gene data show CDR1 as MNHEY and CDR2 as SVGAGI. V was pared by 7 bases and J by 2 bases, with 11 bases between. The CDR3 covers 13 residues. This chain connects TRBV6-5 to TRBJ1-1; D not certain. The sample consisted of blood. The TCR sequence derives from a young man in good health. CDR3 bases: TGTGCCAGCAAGTTAGCAGCTAACACTGAAGCTTTCTTT. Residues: CASKLAANTEAFF.